This T cell receptor beta chain was profiled in a study of T cells in Graves' hyperthyroidism and ophthalmopathy. This CDR3 has 15 residues. Trimming took off 5 bases at V and 0 bases at J, with 14 bases between the two ends. In germline, CDR1 is MNHNS, CDR2 SASEGT. What was amplified from RNA transcripts were TCR beta CDR3 regions. When the TCR CDR3 underwent first-round RT-PCR, the HTBI primer set was used. TCRdb ran MiXCR on the multiplex PCR reads and lists one entry per CDR3 protein. The repertoire includes roughly 280,000 distinct CDR3 sequences, around 22% of them detected once, and 64% sits in the top ten. This clonotype was observed a handful of times.

Sequencing was performed on blood. V is TRBV6-1 and J is TRBJ2-7; weak D call: TRBD1 (5 bases). This TCR was recovered from a man under 40 with Graves' ophthalmopathy. The CDR3: CASSRTQGSSYEQYF. CDR3 nucleotides: TGTGCCAGCAGTAGGACGCAGGGAAGCTCCTACGAGCAGTACTTC.